A single sample is the source of the 16 T cell receptor beta chains below, sequenced in a study of cytomegalovirus exposure and HLA in healthy donors. Assay used: immunoSEQ multiplex PCR; TCRdb lists only in-frame clones, some missing. The profile shows about 170,000 clones, 86% of them singletons. The sequenced sample was PBMCs. The receptors come from a woman under 30 in good health and CMV-seronegative.

V gene TRBV23-1 combines with J gene TRBJ2-7, with 10 nucleotides matching TRBD1. TRBV23-1 qualifies as an ORF whose function is uncertain. J gave up 5 bases and V 0 bases, and 7 bases lay outside the gene matches. The CDR3 spans 16 residues. CDR3 DNA: TGCGCCAGCAGTCAATCTCCCCGGGACAGGGGCAACGAGCAGTACTTC. It specifies CASSQSPRDRGNEQYF.

V usage is TRBV6-6 and J usage is TRBJ1-4; 8 nucleotides match TRBD1. CDR3 length equals 14 residues. V was clipped by 5 bases and J by 10 bases; unmatched bases: 9. Germline values: CDR1 MNHNY, CDR2 SVGAGI (reference sequence). The CDR3 sequence: CASSPADRAGKLFF. In DNA, the CDR3 is TGTGCCAGCAGTCCAGCGGACAGGGCAGGAAAACTGTTTTTT.

The V call is TRBV11-2, the J call TRBJ2-7; 8 positions agree with TRBD1. The junction had 8 bases not matched to a gene; V was cut back by 7 bases and J by 0 bases. This CDR3 has 15 amino acids. Germline CDR1 SGHAT, CDR2 FQNNGV. CDR3 in amino acids: CASTVGTGLSYEQYF. As DNA, the CDR3 is TGTGCCAGCACCGTAGGGACAGGTCTCTCCTACGAGCAGTACTTC.

Only one count was recorded for this clone. The chain combines TRBV9 with TRBJ1-1; D uncertain. CDR1 and CDR2 from the germline V gene are SGDLS and YYNGEE. This CDR3 has 12 residues. The ends were cut back, 0 bases at V and 7 bases at J, with 7 bases in the middle. In DNA form, the CDR3 reads TGTGCCAGCAGCGTAGGGAGTGATGAAGCTTTCTTT. It is translated as CASSVGSDEAFF.

Only one count was recorded for this clone. The rearrangement links TRBV29-1 to TRBJ2-3; possibly TRBD2 for D (6 bases). Germline CDR1 is SQVTM and CDR2 is ANQGSEA. V gave up 8 bases and J gave up 6 bases, with 15 bases separating them. The CDR3 loop spans 12 amino acids. For the CDR3, the DNA is TGCAGCCATTGGGGCGGAGGGGATACGCAGTATTTT. It codes for CSHWGGGDTQYF.

This chain connects TRBV6-5 to TRBJ1-1; no reliable D call. Germline CDR1 MNHEY, CDR2 SVGAGI. V was cut by 2 bases and J by 2 bases, with 9 bases left in between. CDR3 length: 14 amino acids. CDR3 protein: CASSYEAVNTEAFF. CDR3 coding DNA: TGTGCCAGCAGTTACGAGGCGGTTAACACTGAAGCTTTCTTT.

This chain joins TRBV10-3 and TRBJ2-7; the D gene is possibly TRBD2 (6 bases). Per the germline V gene, CDR1 is ENHRY and CDR2 is SYGVKD. The V end was cut by 0 bases, the J end by 6 bases, with 12 bases between. The CDR3 loop spans 14 amino acids. CDR3 residues: CAISESGGGREQYF. CDR3 DNA sequence: TGTGCCATCAGTGAGTCGGGGGGAGGTCGCGAGCAGTACTTC.

The V call is TRBV21-1, the J call TRBJ2-7; the D call in the table, TRBD2, was not verified against the DNA. TRBV21-1 is given as a pseudogene. The CDR3 runs to 13 residues. CDR3 residues: CASSKGGTYEQYF. The CDR3 coding sequence is TGTGCCAGCAGCAAAGGAGGGACCTACGAGCAGTACTTC.

The chain couples TRBV5-1 to TRBJ2-7; the match to TRBD1 covers 11 bases. CDR1 and CDR2 from the germline V gene are SGHRS and YFSETQ. Losses at the gene ends were 1 base for V and 4 bases for J; bases not matched to a gene: 4. The CDR3 has 15 amino acids. CDR3 sequence: CASSLPGTGGYEQYF. The CDR3 nucleotides are TGCGCCAGCAGCTTGCCCGGGACAGGGGGTTACGAGCAGTACTTC.

The table lists this clone with a count of one. The chain uses TRBV28 and TRBJ2-7; D is undetermined. This CDR3 comprises 12 residues. Trimming cost V 4 bases and J 5 bases, with 9 bases left between them. The germline gives CDR1 MDHEN, CDR2 SYDVKM. The CDR3 bases are TGTGCCAGCAGTTATCGGTATAACGAGCAGTACTTC. Translated, it gives CASSYRYNEQYF.

The rearrangement links TRBV21-1 to TRBJ1-5; no DNA check was done on the table's D call, TRBD1. TRBV21-1 is a listed pseudogene. CDR3 length: 12 amino acids. In DNA form, the CDR3 reads TGTGCCAGGACAGACTGCAATCAGCCCCAGCATTTT. Residues: CARTDCNQPQHF.

The chain recombines TRBV7-2 with TRBJ1-1, with D perhaps TRBD1 (6 bases). The CDR3 has 13 amino acids. Germline V lookup: CDR1 SGHTA, CDR2 FQGNSA. The V and J ends lost 5 bases and 5 bases respectively, with 12 bases between them. This CDR3 is CASSAYRDTEAFF. The CDR3 coding sequence is TGTGCCAGCAGCGCTTACAGGGATACTGAAGCTTTCTTT.

The chain carries TRBV30 and TRBJ1-5; D is uncertain. This CDR3 is 15 amino acids long. Germline CDR1 is GTSNPN and CDR2 is SVGIG (reference sequence). Trimming took 0 bases from V and 4 from J, leaving 13 bases between them. CDR3 sequence (DNA): TGTGCCTGGAGTGTACACGAGGCAAGGAATCAGCCCCAGCATTTT. Its translation: CAWSVHEARNQPQHF.

The genes are TRBV7-9 and TRBJ1-2; 8 bases line up with TRBD1. Trimming took 4 bases from V and 8 from J; bases not matched to a gene: 9. CDR1 and CDR2 (germline): SEHNR, FQNEAQ (reference sequence). The CDR3 has 14 amino acids. The CDR3, as DNA: TGTGCCAGCAGCTCCCACAGGGGGTATTACGGCTACACCTTC. It encodes CASSSHRGYYGYTF.

V is TRBV9 and J is TRBJ1-2; 9 bases are shared with TRBD1. With V trimmed by 3 bases and J by 4 bases, 10 bases remained unmatched. Germline lookup yields CDR1 SGDLS and CDR2 YYNGEE. The CDR3 spans 16 residues. The CDR3 loop is CASSDSDRGTFYGYTF. The CDR3 DNA reads as TGTGCCAGCAGCGATTCGGACAGGGGAACATTCTATGGCTACACCTTC.

The V call is TRBV14, the J call TRBJ1-1, with TRBD1 matching over 12 bases. From germline, CDR1 is SGHDN and CDR2 FVKESK. The trim removed 3 bases at V and 4 bases at J, leaving 12 bases unmatched. The CDR3 totals 18 residues. CDR3 amino acids: CASSQARDRGLAGTEAFF. The CDR3, as DNA: TGTGCCAGCAGCCAGGCCAGGGACAGGGGGCTAGCGGGCACTGAAGCTTTCTTT.